A selection of T cell receptor beta chains follows, all from one sample in a study of T cell clonotyping in hematopoietic cell transplantation. TCRdb keeps only in-frame clones here, not all; method: immunoSEQ multiplex PCR. The sample contains about 41,000 clones, 85% of which appear only once. The input for sequencing was peripheral blood mononuclear cells, taken before stem cell transplant. The receptor set was obtained from a man between 60 and 70 years old with acute myeloid leukemia. Some clones in this sample may be carry-over from other donors' samples. CDR3s include the opening cysteine and the closing phenylalanine or tryptophan. Each record gives: clone size, J gene, D gene, V gene, CDR3 DNA, CDR3 protein. The D gene is left open where the match is weak. Only part of the rows carry a size: once, few, many, or a class if the clone is expanded.

clone size: NA
J gene: TRBJ2-5
D gene: TRBD2
V gene: TRBV4-2
CDR3 DNA: TGTGCCAGCAGCCGCCAAGAGGAGCGGGGGTACCAAGAGACCCAGTACTTC
CDR3 protein: CASSRQEERGYQETQYF

clone size: NA
J gene: TRBJ1-2
D gene: TRBD1
V gene: TRBV5-1
CDR3 DNA: TGCGCCAGCAGGGCCGGGACAGGGGGCGACTATGGCTACACCTTC
CDR3 protein: CASRAGTGGDYGYTF

clone size: NA
J gene: TRBJ1-1
D gene: NA
V gene: TRBV29-1
CDR3 DNA: TGCAGCCATGCCGGGGCAGGGATGAACACTGAAGCTTTCTTT
CDR3 protein: CSHAGAGMNTEAFF

clone size: NA
J gene: TRBJ2-6
D gene: NA
V gene: TRBV2
CDR3 DNA: TGTGCCAGCAGGCTGACAGGTTCTGGGGCCAACGTCCTGACTTTC
CDR3 protein: CASRLTGSGANVLTF

clone size: NA
J gene: TRBJ2-1
D gene: NA
V gene: TRBV19
CDR3 DNA: TGTGCCAGTAGTGTTACTAACCGCGGGACACTCAACAATGAGCAGTTCTTC
CDR3 protein: CASSVTNRGTLNNEQFF

clone size: NA
J gene: TRBJ1-2
D gene: NA
V gene: TRBV14
CDR3 DNA: TGTGCCAGCAGCCAAGATCAGGAAGGGAACCGCTATGGCTACACCTTC
CDR3 protein: CASSQDQEGNRYGYTF

clone size: NA
J gene: TRBJ2-7
D gene: TRBD1
V gene: TRBV6-5
CDR3 DNA: TGTGCCAGCAGTTACTCCCCAGGGGGCCACGAGCAGTACTTC
CDR3 protein: CASSYSPGGHEQYF

clone size: NA
J gene: TRBJ1-5
D gene: NA
V gene: TRBV23-1
CDR3 DNA: TGCGCCAGCAGTCCCCAGTTAGGCATCAGCAATCAGCCCCAGCATTTT
CDR3 protein: CASSPQLGISNQPQHF

clone size: NA
J gene: TRBJ1-5
D gene: TRBD1
V gene: TRBV7-2
CDR3 DNA: TGTGCCAGCAGCCTAAGCACGGGACAGTCAAATCAGCCCCAGCATTTT
CDR3 protein: CASSLSTGQSNQPQHF

clone size: NA
J gene: TRBJ2-5
D gene: NA
V gene: TRBV4-1
CDR3 DNA: TGCGCCAGCAGCGGGGGCTTCCAAGAGACCCAGTACTTC
CDR3 protein: CASSGGFQETQYF

clone size: NA
J gene: TRBJ2-2
D gene: NA
V gene: TRBV19
CDR3 DNA: TGTGCCAGTAGTATCCCGGCTGGGGAGCTGTTTTTT
CDR3 protein: CASSIPAGELFF

clone size: once
J gene: TRBJ2-2
D gene: NA
V gene: TRBV9
CDR3 DNA: TGTGCCAGCAGCGTACAGCAACCGCCATTTACCGGGGAGCTGTTTTTT
CDR3 protein: CASSVQQPPFTGELFF

clone size: NA
J gene: TRBJ2-2
D gene: NA
V gene: TRBV4-1
CDR3 DNA: TGCGCCAGCAGCCTGTCGGAGCGATTGAACACCGGGGAGCTGTTTTTT
CDR3 protein: CASSLSERLNTGELFF

clone size: NA
J gene: TRBJ2-7
D gene: TRBD2
V gene: TRBV27
CDR3 DNA: TGTGCCAGCAGTGCCGATGGGACTAGCGGGGGGGCGAGCTCCTACGAGCAGTACTTC
CDR3 protein: CASSADGTSGGASSYEQYF

clone size: NA
J gene: TRBJ2-7
D gene: NA
V gene: TRBV5-6
CDR3 DNA: TGTGCCAGCAGCTTGGTGCCCGATTACGAGCAGTACTTC
CDR3 protein: CASSLVPDYEQYF

clone size: few
J gene: TRBJ2-1
D gene: NA
V gene: TRBV6-1
CDR3 DNA: TGTGCCAGCATGAGACAGCAGATCTACAATGAGCAGTTCTTC
CDR3 protein: CASMRQQIYNEQFF

clone size: NA
J gene: TRBJ1-5
D gene: TRBD1
V gene: TRBV29-1
CDR3 DNA: TGCAGCGTTGGGGGGGACAGGGAGGGAGGTGGTCAGCCCCAGCATTTT
CDR3 protein: CSVGGDREGGGQPQHF

clone size: NA
J gene: TRBJ2-7
D gene: TRBD2
V gene: TRBV6-5
CDR3 DNA: TGTGCCAGCAGTTACATACTAGCGGGCCCCTACGAGCAGTACTTC
CDR3 protein: CASSYILAGPYEQYF

clone size: NA
J gene: TRBJ2-6
D gene: NA
V gene: TRBV9
CDR3 DNA: TGTGCCAGCAGCCTAGGGCCTGGGGCCAACGTCCTGACTTTC
CDR3 protein: CASSLGPGANVLTF

clone size: NA
J gene: TRBJ1-2
D gene: TRBD1
V gene: TRBV7-9
CDR3 DNA: TGTGCCAGCAGCTTAGCGGACAGGCCCATCTATGGCTACACCTTC
CDR3 protein: CASSLADRPIYGYTF

clone size: NA
J gene: TRBJ2-5
D gene: NA
V gene: TRBV11-3
CDR3 DNA: TGTGCCAGCAGCTTAGGGGTAGCGGCGGAGACCCAGTACTTC
CDR3 protein: CASSLGVAAETQYF

clone size: NA
J gene: TRBJ2-3
D gene: NA
V gene: TRBV5-6
CDR3 DNA: TGTGCCAGCGAGGACCAGGGCTACAGTATCGCAGATACGCAGTATTTT
CDR3 protein: CASEDQGYSIADTQYF

clone size: few
J gene: TRBJ2-7
D gene: TRBD2
V gene: TRBV19
CDR3 DNA: TGTGCCAGTAGTATAGCTCCCGGGACTAGCGGCGAGCAGTACTTC
CDR3 protein: CASSIAPGTSGEQYF

clone size: NA
J gene: TRBJ1-3
D gene: NA
V gene: TRBV28
CDR3 DNA: TGTGCCAGCAGGACCTTGCTAGGGGGAAGCGGAAACACCATATATTTT
CDR3 protein: CASRTLLGGSGNTIYF

clone size: NA
J gene: TRBJ2-3
D gene: TRBD2
V gene: TRBV11-2
CDR3 DNA: TGTGCCAGCAGCCGCGGACTAGCGGTCGGGTATTTT
CDR3 protein: CASSRGLAVGYF

clone size: NA
J gene: TRBJ1-1
D gene: TRBD1
V gene: TRBV7-2
CDR3 DNA: TGTGCCAGCAGCCGCCGGGACAGAATTAGTTTCTTT
CDR3 protein: CASSRRDRISFF

clone size: NA
J gene: TRBJ2-7
D gene: TRBD1
V gene: TRBV19
CDR3 DNA: TGTGCCAGTAACATGGACAGGGGGCGAAACGAGCAGTACTTC
CDR3 protein: CASNMDRGRNEQYF

clone size: NA
J gene: TRBJ2-1
D gene: NA
V gene: TRBV5-8
CDR3 DNA: TGTGCCAGCAGCTTGGACTCCATGCCCAACAATGAGCAGTTCTTC
CDR3 protein: CASSLDSMPNNEQFF

clone size: NA
J gene: TRBJ2-7
D gene: NA
V gene: TRBV11-3
CDR3 DNA: TGTGCCAGCAGCCGACCCAAGGTTCTTACCCCCTCCTACGAGCAGTACTTC
CDR3 protein: CASSRPKVLTPSYEQYF

clone size: NA
J gene: TRBJ1-2
D gene: NA
V gene: TRBV5-1
CDR3 DNA: TGCGCCAGCAGCTATCGACCCCTAGCTAACTATGGCTACACCTTC
CDR3 protein: CASSYRPLANYGYTF

clone size: NA
J gene: TRBJ1-1
D gene: NA
V gene: TRBV19
CDR3 DNA: TGTGCCAGTATCGGGGTGGGTCACGAAGCTTTCTTT
CDR3 protein: CASIGVGHEAFF

clone size: once
J gene: TRBJ2-3
D gene: TRBD2
V gene: TRBV2
CDR3 DNA: TGTGCCAGCAGGGTGACTAGCGGGGGGCCCGACGCAGATACGCAGTATTTT
CDR3 protein: CASRVTSGGPDADTQYF

clone size: few
J gene: TRBJ2-3
D gene: NA
V gene: TRBV7-3
CDR3 DNA: TGTGCCAGCAGCTTCGAACCTAGCGATACGCAGTATTTT
CDR3 protein: CASSFEPSDTQYF

clone size: NA
J gene: TRBJ1-5
D gene: TRBD1
V gene: TRBV18
CDR3 DNA: TGTGCCAGCTCTCACAGCCGAGGGACAGGGGGCAATCAGCCCCAGCATTTT
CDR3 protein: CASSHSRGTGGNQPQHF

clone size: NA
J gene: TRBJ2-3
D gene: NA
V gene: TRBV7-5
CDR3 DNA: TGTGTCAGAAGCTTACACGGGCAGGGGGCACTCACAGATACGCAGTATTTT
CDR3 protein: CVRSLHGQGALTDTQYF

clone size: NA
J gene: TRBJ1-3
D gene: NA
V gene: TRBV16
CDR3 DNA: TGTGCCAGCAGCGGGGTCCGCAGCTCTGGAAACACCATATATTTT
CDR3 protein: CASSGVRSSGNTIYF

clone size: NA
J gene: TRBJ2-7
D gene: TRBD2
V gene: TRBV7-2
CDR3 DNA: TGTGCCAGCAGCCCGGGACTAGCTACCCACGAGCAGTACTTC
CDR3 protein: CASSPGLATHEQYF

clone size: NA
J gene: TRBJ1-1
D gene: NA
V gene: TRBV7-8
CDR3 DNA: TGTGCCAGCAGCTTGACAGAGAACACTGAAGCTTTCTTT
CDR3 protein: CASSLTENTEAFF

clone size: NA
J gene: TRBJ2-5
D gene: TRBD2
V gene: TRBV7-7
CDR3 DNA: TGTGCTAGCAGCCCCGGGACTAGCGGGGGGGTAGAGACCCAGTACTTC
CDR3 protein: CASSPGTSGGVETQYF

clone size: NA
J gene: TRBJ2-7
D gene: NA
V gene: TRBV28
CDR3 DNA: TGTGCCACCCACTGGGGTGGGGCTTCCTACGAGCAGTACTTC
CDR3 protein: CATHWGGASYEQYF

clone size: NA
J gene: TRBJ1-5
D gene: NA
V gene: TRBV29-1
CDR3 DNA: TGCAGCGTTGGGTACGGGGGCTATCAGCCCCAGCATTTT
CDR3 protein: CSVGYGGYQPQHF

clone size: NA
J gene: TRBJ2-7
D gene: TRBD1
V gene: TRBV20-1
CDR3 DNA: TGCAGTGGGGGACAGTTCTACGAGCAGTACTTC
CDR3 protein: CSGGQFYEQYF

clone size: NA
J gene: TRBJ2-7
D gene: NA
V gene: TRBV11-3
CDR3 DNA: TGTGCCAGCAGCTTAGGGGCGACGGCCCATTCCTACGAGCAGTACTTC
CDR3 protein: CASSLGATAHSYEQYF

clone size: NA
J gene: TRBJ1-5
D gene: NA
V gene: TRBV6-1
CDR3 DNA: TGTGCCAGCAGTGCTCTTACAGGGTATAGCAATCAGCCCCAGCATTTT
CDR3 protein: CASSALTGYSNQPQHF

clone size: NA
J gene: TRBJ1-2
D gene: TRBD1
V gene: TRBV7-9
CDR3 DNA: TGTGCCAGCAGCGGGGACAGGGGGCGGACGAACTATGGCTACACCTTC
CDR3 protein: CASSGDRGRTNYGYTF

clone size: NA
J gene: TRBJ2-5
D gene: NA
V gene: TRBV11-2
CDR3 DNA: TGTGCCAGCAGCTTATTGGGGGGAGAGACCCAGTACTTC
CDR3 protein: CASSLLGGETQYF

clone size: NA
J gene: TRBJ1-1
D gene: NA
V gene: TRBV30
CDR3 DNA: TGTGCCTGGGGGGGACACCCGAACACTGAAGCTTTCTTT
CDR3 protein: CAWGGHPNTEAFF

clone size: NA
J gene: TRBJ1-5
D gene: NA
V gene: TRBV11-2
CDR3 DNA: TGTGCCAGCAGCTTGATAGGGGATCAGCCCCAGCATTTT
CDR3 protein: CASSLIGDQPQHF

clone size: NA
J gene: TRBJ1-2
D gene: NA
V gene: TRBV10-3
CDR3 DNA: TGTGCCATCAGTCCCCAGGGGATATATGGCTACACCTTC
CDR3 protein: CAISPQGIYGYTF

clone size: NA
J gene: TRBJ2-7
D gene: TRBD2
V gene: TRBV7-6
CDR3 DNA: TGTGCCAGCAGCTTAGCGAGGGGTAGCGGGTACGAGCAGTACTTC
CDR3 protein: CASSLARGSGYEQYF

clone size: NA
J gene: TRBJ2-2
D gene: NA
V gene: TRBV5-1
CDR3 DNA: TGCGCCAGCAGCTTGGTTCTAGGTAACGCGGGGGAGCTGTTTTTT
CDR3 protein: CASSLVLGNAGELFF

clone size: NA
J gene: TRBJ1-5
D gene: TRBD1
V gene: TRBV7-2
CDR3 DNA: TGTGCCAGCAGCTTAGTAGGAAGCGGACAGGGTAGCAATCAGCCCCAGCATTTT
CDR3 protein: CASSLVGSGQGSNQPQHF

clone size: NA
J gene: TRBJ2-2
D gene: TRBD1
V gene: TRBV5-1
CDR3 DNA: TGCGCCAGCAGCTTAACCGGGACAGTAAACACCGGGGAGCTGTTTTTT
CDR3 protein: CASSLTGTVNTGELFF